This TCR beta chain is from a study of blood T cell repertoires in COVID-19. This CDR3 region has 14 residues. CDR1 and CDR2 from the germline V gene are SGHRS and YFSETQ. V shed 8 bases, J shed 4 bases, and the junction held 8 bases outside the gene matches. Per the authors' pipeline: Reference gene primer amplification gave nucleated cell count estimates. Clones were read by immunoSEQ multiplex PCR, and TCRdb kept only the in-frame ones, dropping some. V, J and clone size derive from that table, while D and trimming were established from the DNA sequence. The sample includes some 300,000 clones, 85% to 90% of them seen just once.

This receptor was obtained from a woman aged 40-49 years with COVID-19, enrolled during active disease. V gene TRBV5-1 combines with J gene TRBJ2-3; 9 positions agree with TRBD2. The sequencing sample was made of peripheral blood. The DNA of the CDR3 is TGCGCCAGTGCGACTGCGGGGGGGCCAGATACGCAGTATTTT. This sequence encodes CASATAGGPDTQYF.